This passage covers 12 T cell receptor beta chains from one sample sequenced in a study of OX40 agonist ivuxolimab in advanced cancers. Assay: immunoSEQ multiplex PCR; the TCRdb copy retains only in-frame clones and omits some. The sample yields tens of thousands of clones, approximately 85% seen once. Material: CD4+ or CD8+ T cells sorted from blood, obtained in a trial of the OX40 agonist ivuxolimab. The source is an adult with an advanced solid tumor such as melanoma, head and neck, liver or kidney cancer.

The rearrangement uses TRBV2 and TRBJ1-2, with 8 positions matching TRBD1. Per germline, CDR1 SNHLY and CDR2 FYNNEI. The CDR3 sequence is 13 residues long. After removal of 5 bases from V and 3 bases from J, the junction contained 2 bases not matched to a gene. The CDR3 region is CASSIQGDYGYTF. The CDR3, as DNA: TGTGCCAGCAGTATACAGGGGGACTATGGCTACACCTTC.

V usage is TRBV9 and J usage is TRBJ2-2; 9 positions match TRBD1. Germline V gives CDR1 SGDLS, CDR2 YYNGEE. V trimming: 4 bases; J trimming: 5 bases; junction bases outside the gene matches: 9. The length of the CDR3 is 16 residues. The CDR3 nucleotides read TGTGCCAGCAGCAAGAGGACAGGGGTGAGGACCGGGGAGCTGTTTTTT. This encodes CASSKRTGVRTGELFF.

This clone was seen once. This sequence joins TRBV10-2 and TRBJ1-1; 10 bases line up with TRBD1. Germline assignment: CDR1 WSHSY and CDR2 SAAADI. The junction had 2 bases not matched to a gene; V was cut back by 4 bases and J by 6 bases. The CDR3 covers 13 residues. CDR3 nucleotides: TGCGCCAGCAGTGGGGGACAGGGGCCTGAAGCTTTCTTT. It codes for CASSGGQGPEAFF.

J is TRBJ2-1 and V is TRBV5-8; TRBD2 agrees at 8 bases. Germline V gene data show CDR1 as SGHTS and CDR2 as YDEGEE. The CDR3 runs 18 residues. The V and J ends lost 0 bases and 1 base, in that order; junction bases with no gene match: 9. CDR3: CASSLAGTRERSYNEQFF. The CDR3 region has the DNA TGTGCCAGCAGCTTGGCGGGGACTAGAGAAAGGTCCTACAATGAGCAGTTCTTC. Together with reference TRBV5-8 and TRBJ2-1, the CDR3 gives the full variable domain: EAGVTQSPTHLIKTRGQQATLRCSPISGHTSVYWYQQALGLGLQFLLWYDEGEERNRGNFPPRFSGRQFPNYSSELNVNALELEDSALYLCASSLAGTRERSYNEQFFGPGTRLTVL.

The chain recombines TRBV6-6 with TRBJ2-2; D is ambiguous. Germline CDR1 and CDR2: MNHNY and SVGAGI (reference sequence). Trimming took 5 bases from V and 3 from J, leaving 7 bases between them. This CDR3 has 13 residues. As DNA, the CDR3 is TGTGCCAGCAGTCCCCTGTACACCGGGGAGCTGTTTTTT. This codes for CASSPLYTGELFF.

The rearrangement links TRBV7-9 to TRBJ2-7, with D perhaps TRBD1 (6 bases). The length of the CDR3 is 14 residues. CDR1 is SEHNR, CDR2 FQNEAQ, per germline (reference sequence). Trimming shortened V by 6 bases and J by 1 base, and 13 bases separated the two germline ends. CDR3 nucleotides: TGTGCCAGCAGTCGCCCGGGACAATCCTACGAGCAGTACTTC. Translated, it gives CASSRPGQSYEQYF.

This clone was found a few times. Distinct nucleotide sequences in the sample also encode this CDR3. The chain joins TRBV11-2 to TRBJ1-1; no reliable D call. The CDR3 extends over 13 amino acids. Germline loops: CDR1 SGHAT, CDR2 FQNNGV. Trimming cost V 2 bases and J 1 base, with 5 bases left between them. CDR3 bases: TGTGCCAGCAGCTTAAAAAGGAACACTGAAGCTTTCTTT. Translating it yields CASSLKRNTEAFF.

This clone was observed a single time. The CDR3 spells CSGRQGEDTEAFF. The CDR3 DNA sequence: TGCAGCGGCCGACAGGGGGAGGACACTGAAGCTTTCTTT. The V and J genes are TRBV29-1 and TRBJ1-1, with 9 bases lining up with TRBD1. J was trimmed by 3 bases and V by 7 bases; bases with no gene match: 6. Germline CDR1 SQVTM, CDR2 ANQGSEA. The CDR3 length is 13 residues.

The chain has TRBV19 and TRBJ2-7, with TRBD1 identical over 10 bases. J gave up 6 bases and V 5 bases, and 10 bases lay outside the gene matches. The CDR3 spans 15 residues. Germline V CDR1 and CDR2: LNHDA, SQIVND (reference sequence). The CDR3 reads CASSWSGTGVSEQYF. In DNA, the CDR3 is TGTGCCAGTAGTTGGAGTGGGACAGGGGTCTCCGAGCAGTACTTC. Based on the CDR3 plus reference TRBV19 and TRBJ2-7, the full variable domain is DGGITQSPKYLFRKEGQNVTLSCEQNLNHDAMYWYRQDPGQGLRLIYYSQIVNDFQKGDIAEGYSVSREKKESFPLTVTSAQKNPTAFYLCASSWSGTGVSEQYFGPGTRLTVT.

The J gene is TRBJ2-2, the V gene TRBV5-1; no clear D gene. The CDR3 extends over 15 amino acids. Trimming removed 2 bases from V and 2 bases from J, with 10 bases in between. Germline CDR1 and CDR2: SGHRS and YFSETQ. The CDR3 nucleotides read TGCGCCAGCAGCTTCTCCAGTCTAAACACCGGGGAGCTGTTTTTT. The encoded protein is CASSFSSLNTGELFF.

The V call is TRBV23-1, the J call TRBJ1-2; no clear D gene. TRBV23-1 qualifies as an ORF whose function is uncertain. The CDR3 is 15 residues long. The ends were cut back, 0 bases at V and 3 bases at J, with 11 bases in the middle. This CDR3 reads CASSQSPKSYYGYTF. DNA for the CDR3: TGCGCCAGCAGTCAATCGCCGAAATCCTACTATGGCTACACCTTC.

This chain connects TRBV10-3 to TRBJ2-7; TRBD1 is a possible D gene (5 bases). CDR1 and CDR2 (germline): ENHRY, SYGVKD. The ends were cut back, 1 base at V and 11 bases at J, with 15 bases in the middle. This CDR3 region has 13 residues. The CDR3 loop reads CAISEFGDSQEYF. The CDR3 coding sequence is TGTGCCATCAGTGAGTTCGGAGACAGTCAGGAGTACTTC.